This TCR beta chain comes out of a study of T-cell reconstitution after alpha-beta-depleted transplantation in children. CDR1 and CDR2 (germline): SGHAT, FQNNGV. The CDR3 length is 15 residues. Trimming removed 4 bases from V and 4 bases from J; junction bases left unmatched: 8. Unique molecular identifiers were incorporated into the prepared TCRbeta library. One entry per CDR3 protein results from TCRdb running MiXCR on the PCR reads. The sample shows hundreds of thousands of distinct CDR3 sequences, about a tenth of them seen only once. This clonotype was seen many times. This TCR was sampled from a child less than two years old with acute myeloid leukemia, due to receive a stem cell transplant. The rearrangement uses TRBV11-2 and TRBJ2-7; 9 nucleotides agree with TRBD2. The sample here was PBMCs, taken before TCRalphabeta/CD19-depleted stem cell transplant. This CDR3 reads CASSWDGTSLYEQYF. In nucleotides, the CDR3 is TGTGCCAGCAGCTGGGATGGGACTAGCTTGTACGAGCAGTACTTC.